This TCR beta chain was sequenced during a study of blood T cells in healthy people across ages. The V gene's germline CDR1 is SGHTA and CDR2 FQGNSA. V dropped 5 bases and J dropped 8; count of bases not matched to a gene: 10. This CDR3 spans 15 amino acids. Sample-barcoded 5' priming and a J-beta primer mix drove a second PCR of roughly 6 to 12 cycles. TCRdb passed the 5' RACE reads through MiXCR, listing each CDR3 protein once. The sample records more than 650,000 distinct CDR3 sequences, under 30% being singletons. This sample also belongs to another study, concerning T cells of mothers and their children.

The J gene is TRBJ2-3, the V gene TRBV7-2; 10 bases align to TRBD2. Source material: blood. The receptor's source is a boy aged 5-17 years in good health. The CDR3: CASSPQVQREGTQYF. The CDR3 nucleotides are TGTGCCAGCAGCCCCCAAGTTCAGCGGGAGGGTACGCAGTATTTT.